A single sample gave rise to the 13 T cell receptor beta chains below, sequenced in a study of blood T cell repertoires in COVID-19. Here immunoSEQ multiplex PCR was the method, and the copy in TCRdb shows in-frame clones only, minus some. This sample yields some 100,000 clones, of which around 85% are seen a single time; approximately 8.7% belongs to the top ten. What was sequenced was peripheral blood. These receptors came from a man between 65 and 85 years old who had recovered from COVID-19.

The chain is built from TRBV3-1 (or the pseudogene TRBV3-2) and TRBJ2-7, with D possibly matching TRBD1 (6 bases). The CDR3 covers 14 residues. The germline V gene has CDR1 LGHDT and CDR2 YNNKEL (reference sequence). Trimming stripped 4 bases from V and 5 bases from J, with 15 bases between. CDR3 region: CASSPQGNRDEQYF. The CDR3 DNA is TGTGCCAGCAGCCCCCAGGGTAACAGGGACGAGCAGTACTTC.

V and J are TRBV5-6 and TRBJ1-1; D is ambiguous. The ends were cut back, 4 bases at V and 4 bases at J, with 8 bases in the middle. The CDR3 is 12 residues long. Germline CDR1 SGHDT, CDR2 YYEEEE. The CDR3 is CASSLFSTEAFF. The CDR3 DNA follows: TGTGCCAGCAGCCTATTCTCCACTGAAGCTTTCTTT.

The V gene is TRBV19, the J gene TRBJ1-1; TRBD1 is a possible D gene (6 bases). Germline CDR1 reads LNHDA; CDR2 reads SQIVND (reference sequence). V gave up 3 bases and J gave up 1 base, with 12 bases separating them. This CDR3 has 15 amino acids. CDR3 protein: CASSMSSRGNTEAFF. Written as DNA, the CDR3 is TGTGCCAGTAGTATGAGTTCCAGGGGGAACACTGAAGCTTTCTTT.

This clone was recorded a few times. CDR3 amino acids: CASSPGTEDRAFF. The DNA for the CDR3 is TGCGCCAGCTCCCCCGGGACAGAAGATAGGGCTTTCTTT. The chain has TRBV5-1 and TRBJ1-1; the match to TRBD1 covers 7 bases. With V trimmed by 7 bases and J by 11 bases, 14 bases remained unmatched. CDR1 and CDR2 (germline): SGHRS, YFSETQ. This CDR3 is built from 13 residues.

The CDR3 coding sequence is TGTGCCAGTAGTGCCGGACTAGCGGGAGCAACCTACGAGCAGTACTTC. Residues: CASSAGLAGATYEQYF. The J gene is TRBJ2-7, the V gene TRBV19; TRBD2 agrees at 13 bases. Per germline, CDR1 LNHDA and CDR2 SQIVND (reference sequence). The ends lost 5 bases at V and 2 bases at J; junction bases unmatched: 6. This CDR3 spans 16 amino acids.

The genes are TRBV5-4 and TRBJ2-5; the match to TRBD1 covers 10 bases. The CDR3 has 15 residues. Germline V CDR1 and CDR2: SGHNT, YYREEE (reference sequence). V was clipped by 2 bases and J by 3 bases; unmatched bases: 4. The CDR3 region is CASSFGGQGKETQYF. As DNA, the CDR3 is TGTGCCAGCAGCTTTGGGGGACAGGGGAAAGAGACCCAGTACTTC.

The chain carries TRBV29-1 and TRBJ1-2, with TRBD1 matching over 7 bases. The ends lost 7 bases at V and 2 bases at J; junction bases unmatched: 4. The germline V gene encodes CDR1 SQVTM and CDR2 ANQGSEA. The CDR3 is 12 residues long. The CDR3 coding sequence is TGCAGCGGGCTGACAGGGAACTATGGCTACACCTTC. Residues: CSGLTGNYGYTF.

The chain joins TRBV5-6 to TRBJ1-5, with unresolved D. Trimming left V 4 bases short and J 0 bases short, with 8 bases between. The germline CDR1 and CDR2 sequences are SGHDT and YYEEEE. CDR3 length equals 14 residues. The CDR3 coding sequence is TGTGCCAGCAGCAGGAGGCTTAGCAATCAGCCCCAGCATTTT. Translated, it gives CASSRRLSNQPQHF.

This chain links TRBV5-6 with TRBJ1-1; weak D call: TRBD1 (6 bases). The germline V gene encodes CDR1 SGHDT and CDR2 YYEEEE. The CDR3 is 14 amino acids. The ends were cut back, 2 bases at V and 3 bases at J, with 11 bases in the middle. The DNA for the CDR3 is TGTGCCAGCAGCTTTCGGGGGGCGGACACTGAAGCTTTCTTT. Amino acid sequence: CASSFRGADTEAFF. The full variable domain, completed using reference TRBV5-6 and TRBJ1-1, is DAGVTQSPTHLIKTRGQQVTLRCSPKSGHDTVSWYQQALGQGPQFIFQYYEEEERQRGNFPDRFSGHQFPNYSSELNVNALLLGDSALYLCASSFRGADTEAFFGQGTRLTVV.

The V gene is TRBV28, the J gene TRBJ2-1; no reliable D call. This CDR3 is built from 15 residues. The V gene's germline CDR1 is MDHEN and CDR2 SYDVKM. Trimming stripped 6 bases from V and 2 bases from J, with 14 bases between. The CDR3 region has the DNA TGTGCCAGCAGACGTACACCGATTACCTACAATGAGCAGTTCTTC. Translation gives CASRRTPITYNEQFF.

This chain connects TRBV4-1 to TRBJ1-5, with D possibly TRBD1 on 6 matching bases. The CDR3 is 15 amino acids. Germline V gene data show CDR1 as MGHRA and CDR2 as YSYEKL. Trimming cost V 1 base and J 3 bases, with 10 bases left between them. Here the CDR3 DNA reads TGCGCCAGCAGCCAAGGACAGGCGGACAATCAGCCCCAGCATTTT. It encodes CASSQGQADNQPQHF.

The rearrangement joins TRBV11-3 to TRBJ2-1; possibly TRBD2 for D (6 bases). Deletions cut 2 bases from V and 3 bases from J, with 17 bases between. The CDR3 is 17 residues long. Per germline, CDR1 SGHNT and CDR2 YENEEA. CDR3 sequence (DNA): TGTGCCAGCAGCTTAACAGTTGGCGGGAAGAACTACAATGAGCAGTTCTTC. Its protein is CASSLTVGGKNYNEQFF.

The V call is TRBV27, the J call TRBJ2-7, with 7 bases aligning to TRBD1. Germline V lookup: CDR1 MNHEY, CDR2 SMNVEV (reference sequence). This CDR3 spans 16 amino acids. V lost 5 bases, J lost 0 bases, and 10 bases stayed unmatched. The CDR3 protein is CASSTTGVPTSYEQYF. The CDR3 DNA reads TGTGCCAGCAGTACTACAGGGGTCCCAACCTCCTACGAGCAGTACTTC.